These T cell receptor beta chains were read from a single sample in a study of blood T cells in healthy people across ages. TCRdb re-called the 5' RACE reads through MiXCR, storing one row per CDR3 protein. The repertoire holds around 900,000 distinct CDR3 sequences, with 51% as singletons. Sequencing was done on a sample of blood. The receptors stem from a woman aged 55 to 70 in good health. Both conserved end residues are part of each CDR3. A D gene is named only where the DNA matches it firmly. Rows may omit the clone size; those that give it use once, few, many or a size class.

J | V | size | D | CDR3 | DNA
TRBJ2-7 | TRBV20-1 | few | TRBD1 | CSANYGTGSSYEQYF | TGCAGTGCTAATTACGGGACAGGAAGCTCCTACGAGCAGTACTTC
TRBJ2-3 | TRBV12-3/TRBV12-4 | NA | NA | CASTPGELTSTDTQYF | TGCGCCAGCACCCCGGGGGAACTAACTAGCACAGATACGCAGTATTTT
TRBJ2-5 | TRBV6-5 | NA | TRBD2 | CASKLVGAGGGETQYF | TGTGCCAGCAAACTGGTGGGAGCGGGAGGGGGAGAGACCCAGTACTTC
TRBJ2-5 | TRBV6-1 | NA | TRBD2 | CASSERTSGEGLTQYF | TGTGCCAGCAGTGAACGGACTAGCGGGGAGGGGTTGACCCAGTACTTC
TRBJ2-7 | TRBV28 | few | NA | CASSLRGGGYEQYF | TGTGCCAGCAGTTTACGAGGCGGCGGCTACGAGCAGTACTTC
TRBJ2-1 | TRBV7-2 | NA | TRBD1 | CASSYLRQIRDRHYNEQFF | TGTGCCAGCAGCTACTTACGGCAAATTCGGGACAGGCACTACAATGAGCAGTTCTTC
TRBJ1-5 | TRBV7-9 | many | NA | CASSTRNQPQHF | TGTGCCAGCAGCACCCGCAATCAGCCCCAGCATTTT
TRBJ2-7 | TRBV7-2 | few | NA | CASSTDILVYEQYF | TGTGCCAGCAGCACGGACATCCTAGTCTACGAGCAGTACTTC
TRBJ2-7 | TRBV6-2/TRBV6-3 | NA | NA | CASSISTEQYF | TGTGCCAGCAGTATTAGTACCGAGCAGTACTTC
TRBJ2-3 | TRBV20-1 | few | NA | CSASPGGWTSSDTQYF | TGCAGTGCTAGCCCAGGGGGTTGGACTAGCTCAGATACGCAGTATTTT
TRBJ2-2 | TRBV7-2 | NA | NA | CASRVTGELFF | TGTGCCAGCAGGGTCACCGGGGAGCTGTTTTTT
TRBJ2-7 | TRBV7-2 | NA | TRBD2 | CASSSTSGAYEQYF | TGTGCCAGCAGCTCGACTAGCGGAGCCTACGAGCAGTACTTC
TRBJ2-4 | TRBV15 | few | TRBD2 | CATSRALGGNIQYF | TGTGCCACCAGCAGAGCCCTCGGGGGGAACATTCAGTACTTC
TRBJ1-4 | TRBV11-2 | few | NA | CASTKGPAVATNEKLFF | TGTGCCAGCACTAAAGGGCCAGCCGTTGCAACTAATGAAAAACTGTTTTTT
TRBJ1-2 | TRBV7-2 | NA | NA | CASSLDQNYGYTF | TGTGCCAGCAGCTTAGATCAGAACTATGGCTACACCTTC
TRBJ2-3 | TRBV28 | few | NA | CASSWGRTDTQYF | TGTGCCAGCAGTTGGGGGAGGACAGATACGCAGTATTTT
TRBJ1-5 | TRBV18 | NA | TRBD1 | CASSGQVDQPQHF | TGTGCCAGCTCCGGACAGGTTGATCAGCCCCAGCATTTT
TRBJ2-7 | TRBV27 | few | NA | CASSAHKEQYF | TGTGCCAGCAGTGCTCACAAGGAGCAGTACTTC
TRBJ2-3 | TRBV9 | few | NA | CASSVGFADTQYF | TGTGCCAGCAGCGTAGGGTTCGCAGATACGCAGTATTTT
TRBJ2-6 | TRBV6-1 | NA | NA | CASRDRRSGANVLTF | TGTGCCAGCAGGGACCGCCGCTCTGGGGCCAACGTCCTGACTTTC
TRBJ1-1 | TRBV7-3 | NA | NA | CASSLNVNTEAFF | TGTGCCAGCAGCTTAAATGTGAACACTGAAGCTTTCTTT
TRBJ2-1 | TRBV12-3/TRBV12-4 | few | NA | CASKSIYNEQFF | TGTGCCAGCAAAAGCATCTACAATGAGCAGTTCTTC
TRBJ2-5 | TRBV28 | NA | TRBD2 | CASSSGTEAQYF | TGTGCCAGCAGTAGCGGGACGGAGGCCCAGTACTTC
TRBJ1-2 | TRBV7-2 | NA | TRBD1 | CASRPNDRAPLNYGYTF | TGTGCCAGCAGGCCTAACGACAGGGCCCCCCTTAACTATGGCTACACCTTC
TRBJ2-3 | TRBV20-1 | NA | NA | CSATDPPDTQYF | TGCAGTGCGACCGATCCCCCGGATACGCAGTATTTT
TRBJ1-2 | TRBV29-1 | once | TRBD1 | CSVTHRGRGGGNHGYTF | TGCAGCGTTACCCACAGGGGACGGGGCGGGGGCAACCATGGCTACACCTTC
TRBJ2-1 | TRBV20-1 | NA | TRBD1 | CSAPTGTGNNEQFF | TGCAGTGCGCCAACCGGGACAGGGAACAATGAGCAGTTCTTC
TRBJ1-2 | TRBV15 | NA | NA | CATGQGPDYGYTF | TGTGCCACCGGCCAAGGCCCGGACTATGGCTACACCTTC
TRBJ2-5 | TRBV27 | few | NA | CASSPARLRETQYF | TGTGCCAGCAGTCCCGCCCGGTTACGAGAGACCCAGTACTTC
TRBJ1-4 | TRBV20-1 | NA | NA | CSASGGSDNEKLFF | TGCAGTGCTAGTGGCGGAAGTGATAATGAAAAACTGTTTTTT
TRBJ2-3 | TRBV15 | few | NA | CATSRGDSSTDTQYF | TGTGCCACCAGCAGAGGGGATTCTAGCACAGATACGCAGTATTTT
TRBJ2-5 | TRBV25-1 | few | TRBD1 | CASSESRGPGGETQYF | TGTGCCAGCAGTGAATCCAGGGGGCCGGGTGGAGAGACCCAGTACTTC
TRBJ2-7 | TRBV7-2 | NA | NA | CASSAEGLRYEQYF | TGTGCCAGCAGCGCGGAGGGCCTCCGCTACGAGCAGTACTTC
TRBJ1-2 | TRBV19 | few | NA | CASSWTDLNYGYTF | TGTGCCAGTAGCTGGACGGACTTAAACTATGGCTACACCTTC
TRBJ2-7 | TRBV20-1 | few | TRBD1 | CSVPTGVAYEQYF | TGCAGTGTCCCTACAGGGGTCGCCTACGAGCAGTACTTC
TRBJ1-4 | TRBV13 | NA | TRBD1 | CASSTRDRGLSNEKLFF | TGTGCCAGCAGCACTCGGGACAGGGGGCTCTCTAATGAAAAACTGTTTTTT
TRBJ2-7 | TRBV20-1 | NA | NA | CSASPRAATYEQYF | TGCAGTGCTAGCCCTAGAGCGGCAACCTACGAGCAGTACTTC
TRBJ2-3 | TRBV7-2 | NA | NA | CASSFRSGTSSTDTQYF | TGTGCCAGCAGCTTCCGTAGCGGAACCTCTAGCACAGATACGCAGTATTTT
TRBJ2-7 | TRBV4-2 | once | TRBD1 | CASSGFYRGESYEQYF | TGTGCCAGCAGCGGATTTTACAGGGGGGAATCCTACGAGCAGTACTTC
TRBJ2-7 | TRBV10-3 | many | TRBD2 | CAISAGLAKGGSYEQYF | TGTGCCATCAGTGCGGGACTAGCCAAGGGAGGGTCCTACGAGCAGTACTTC
TRBJ2-1 | TRBV4-2 | NA | TRBD2 | CASSQQGLVTYNEQFF | TGTGCCAGCAGCCAACAGGGACTAGTCACTTACAATGAGCAGTTCTTC
TRBJ1-1 | TRBV12-3/TRBV12-4 | few | TRBD1 | CASSLRQGSFLNTEAFF | TGTGCCAGTAGTTTACGACAGGGCAGTTTCCTGAACACTGAAGCTTTCTTT
TRBJ1-2 | TRBV7-9 | few | NA | CASSLDAGSYGYTF | TGTGCCAGCAGCTTAGACGCAGGGTCATATGGCTACACCTTC
TRBJ2-1 | TRBV7-8 | NA | TRBD2 | CASSLLLAGSDNEQFF | TGTGCCAGCAGCTTACTCCTAGCGGGGTCCGACAATGAGCAGTTCTTC
TRBJ2-7 | TRBV12-3/TRBV12-4 | few | NA | CASSRRGEGEQYF | TGTGCCAGCAGCCGTAGGGGTGAGGGGGAGCAGTACTTC
TRBJ2-5 | TRBV12-3/TRBV12-4 | few | TRBD1 | CASSPGQGYQETQYF | TGTGCCAGCAGTCCGGGACAGGGCTACCAAGAGACCCAGTACTTC
TRBJ2-1 | TRBV7-2 | NA | TRBD2 | CASSGGLAYNEQFF | TGTGCCAGCAGCGGGGGACTAGCTTACAATGAGCAGTTCTTC
TRBJ2-1 | TRBV3-1 | NA | NA | CASSHEGGGASRYEQFF | TGTGCCAGCAGCCACGAAGGAGGGGGAGCTTCGAGGTATGAGCAGTTCTTC
TRBJ2-2 | TRBV5-4 | once | TRBD2 | CASSRGTSGGTGELFF | TGTGCCAGCAGCCGGGGGACTAGCGGGGGGACCGGGGAGCTGTTTTTT
TRBJ2-7 | TRBV7-2 | NA | TRBD2 | CASSLVAGGEQYF | TGTGCCAGCAGCTTAGTAGCGGGAGGCGAGCAGTACTTC
TRBJ2-3 | TRBV3-1 | NA | NA | CASSRLGRGTDTQYF | TGTGCCAGCAGCCGCCTGGGAAGGGGCACAGATACGCAGTATTTT
TRBJ2-3 | TRBV12-3/TRBV12-4 | NA | TRBD2 | CASRDRRLAGRSDTQYF | TGTGCCAGCAGGGACCGCCGACTAGCGGGACGGTCAGATACGCAGTATTTT
TRBJ2-6 | TRBV6-1 | NA | TRBD1 | CASSGTGLSGANVLTF | TGTGCCAGCAGTGGGACAGGACTCTCTGGGGCCAACGTCCTGACTTTC
TRBJ2-7 | TRBV4-1 | many | TRBD2 | CASSQPGLESYEQYF | TGCGCCAGCAGCCAACCGGGACTAGAAAGCTACGAGCAGTACTTC
TRBJ1-1 | TRBV2 | NA | NA | CASLSNTEAFF | TGTGCCAGCCTTTCTAACACTGAAGCTTTCTTT